The 30 T cell receptor beta chains presented below share a single source sample, sequenced in a study of PD-1 blockade in classical Hodgkin lymphoma. Time point in this sample: newly diagnosed, previously untreated cHL patient sample. Through magnetic negative selection, CD8+ T cells were separated from PBMCs that had been thawed. Sequencing was performed with immunoSEQ multiplex PCR; in TCRdb, only in-frame clones are kept and a portion is missing. The sample lists just over 14,000 clones, around 93% occurring once. Sequenced material: CD8+ T cells from blood. All receptors come from a human donor with classical Hodgkin lymphoma.

V and J are TRBV6-1 and TRBJ2-6; TRBD1 might be the D (6 bases). With 3 bases removed from V and 0 bases from J, the gap between germline ends came to 12 bases. Germline V gene data show CDR1 as MNHNS and CDR2 as SASEGT. The CDR3 is 17 residues long. The CDR3 here is CASSDQSGDSGANVLTF. The CDR3 DNA is TGTGCCAGCAGTGATCAATCAGGGGACTCTGGGGCCAACGTCCTGACTTTC.

The V gene is TRBV25-1, the J gene TRBJ2-5; TRBD1 aligns across 10 bases. V gave up 3 bases and J gave up 2 bases; unmatched junction bases: 3. CDR3 length equals 15 residues. Germline assignment: CDR1 MGHDK and CDR2 SYGVNS. Here the CDR3 reads CASSDWDRGQETQYF. In DNA, the CDR3 is TGTGCCAGCAGTGATTGGGACAGGGGTCAAGAGACCCAGTACTTC.

This chain connects TRBV12-5 to TRBJ1-1; D is unresolved. Germline V gene sequence: CDR1 LGHNT, CDR2 FRNRAP. The CDR3 is 11 amino acids. V lost 5 bases to trimming and J lost 7 bases, with 8 bases between them. CDR3 region: CASGTGGEAFF. The CDR3, as DNA: TGTGCTAGTGGTACGGGAGGTGAAGCTTTCTTT.

The chain is built from TRBV7-6 and TRBJ1-1, with D hard to call. The length of the CDR3 is 16 residues. Trimming cost V 1 base and J 1 base, with 13 bases left between them. Germline CDR1 and CDR2: SGHVS and FNYEAQ. The CDR3 nucleotides read TGTGCCAGCAGCTTAGGATGGGGAGAGTCGAACACTGAAGCTTTCTTT. Translation gives CASSLGWGESNTEAFF.

The chain employs TRBV6-6 and TRBJ2-7, with TRBD2 matching 9 bases. The germline CDR1 and CDR2 sequences are MNHNY and SVGAGI (reference sequence). This CDR3 comprises 15 residues. V trimming: 6 bases; J trimming: 4 bases; junction bases outside the gene matches: 10. The CDR3 loop is CASSQLAGGGYEQYF. The CDR3, as DNA: TGTGCCAGCAGCCAACTAGCGGGCGGAGGTTACGAGCAGTACTTC.

The gene calls are TRBV7-6 and TRBJ2-1; D perhaps matches TRBD2 (5 bases). Germline values: CDR1 SGHVS, CDR2 FNYEAQ. Trimming left V 6 bases short and J 2 bases short, with 14 bases between. CDR3 length: 15 residues. The CDR3 spells CASRQSSNPYNEQFF. CDR3 in DNA: TGTGCCAGCAGGCAATCTAGCAACCCCTACAATGAGCAGTTCTTC.

The V call is TRBV10-1, the J call TRBJ2-2; possibly TRBD2 for D (5 bases). CDR3 length: 12 residues. Germline CDR1 reads WNHNN; CDR2 reads SYGVQD (reference sequence). Trimming cost V 6 bases and J 5 bases, with 7 bases left between them. CDR3 nucleotides: TGCGCCAGCAGCCCGGGGACCGGGGAGCTGTTTTTT. Protein product: CASSPGTGELFF.

V is TRBV27 and J is TRBJ2-2, with D hard to call. Germline V lookup: CDR1 MNHEY, CDR2 SMNVEV (reference sequence). Trimming pared 10 bases from V and 6 bases from J, leaving 6 bases between. CDR3 length: 10 amino acids. CDR3 in amino acids: CAMQAGELFF. In DNA form, the CDR3 reads TGTGCCATGCAGGCCGGGGAGCTGTTTTTT.

The gene calls are TRBV28 and TRBJ1-6; D perhaps matches TRBD1 (5 bases). V lost 5 bases, J lost 9 bases, and 11 bases lay in between. This CDR3 comprises 13 residues. Per the germline V gene, CDR1 is MDHEN and CDR2 is SYDVKM. DNA of the CDR3: TGTGCCAGCAGTCCCAGTGGGGGTTCACCCCTCCACTTT. Translating it yields CASSPSGGSPLHF. The full variable domain, completed using reference TRBV28 and TRBJ1-6, is DVKVTQSSRYLVKRTGEKVFLECVQDMDHENMFWYRQDPGLGLRLIYFSYDVKMKEKGDIPEGYSVSREKKERFSLILESASTNQTSMYLCASSPSGGSPLHFGNGTRLTVT.

The rearrangement joins TRBV27 to TRBJ2-1; D is perhaps TRBD1 (5 bases). Trimming shortened V by 6 bases and J by 5 bases, and 11 bases separated the two germline ends. Germline CDR1 is MNHEY and CDR2 is SMNVEV (reference sequence). CDR3 size: 13 residues. Written as DNA, the CDR3 is TGTGCCAGCAGCTTACAGGTGAACAATGAGCAGTTCTTC. This encodes CASSLQVNNEQFF.

The chain joins TRBV5-6 to TRBJ2-3; D remains ambiguous. CDR3 length: 16 amino acids. From germline, CDR1 is SGHDT and CDR2 YYEEEE. Trimming shortened V by 0 bases and J by 2 bases, and 13 bases separated the two germline ends. CDR3 nucleotides: TGTGCCAGCAGCTTGGCCTGGGCAGTTAACACAGATACGCAGTATTTT. Its translation: CASSLAWAVNTDTQYF.

The chain links TRBV6-5 to TRBJ2-1; a weak D match, TRBD2 (6 bases). Germline values: CDR1 MNHEY, CDR2 SVGAGI. The CDR3 covers 12 residues. V lost 4 bases, J lost 10 bases, and 11 bases lay in between. CDR3 nucleotides: TGTGCCAGCAGTTCTCATAGCGGAGAGCAGTTCTTC. Protein product: CASSSHSGEQFF.

The chain is built from TRBV28 and TRBJ1-6; D not certain. The CDR3 sequence is 16 residues long. V was pared by 3 bases and J by 0 bases, with 9 bases between. Germline-derived CDR1 and CDR2 are MDHEN and SYDVKM. The CDR3 is CASSFHTSSYNSPLHF. CDR3 bases: TGTGCCAGCAGTTTTCACACGAGCTCCTATAATTCACCCCTCCACTTT.

CDR3 in amino acids: CASSEGQIAYEQYF. The CDR3 DNA is TGTGCCAGCAGTGAAGGGCAGATTGCCTACGAGCAGTACTTC. The genes are TRBV2 and TRBJ2-7; no definite D call. Germline CDR1 and CDR2: SNHLY and FYNNEI. The V end was cut by 1 base, the J end by 2 bases, with 9 bases between. CDR3 size: 14 residues.

The J gene is TRBJ2-1, the V gene TRBV29-1; D may correspond to TRBD1 or TRBD2 (5 bases each). The length of the CDR3 is 12 residues. Germline-derived CDR1 and CDR2 are SQVTM and ANQGSEA. V was clipped by 7 bases and J by 6 bases, with 13 bases between them. CDR3 amino acids: CSGGVGPNEQFF. The DNA of the CDR3 is TGCAGCGGAGGGGTAGGCCCCAATGAGCAGTTCTTC.

V usage is TRBV28 and J usage is TRBJ2-7, with unresolved D. The CDR3 runs 10 residues. Germline V gene sequence: CDR1 MDHEN, CDR2 SYDVKM. Trimming shortened V by 3 bases and J by 6 bases, and 3 bases separated the two germline ends. CDR3 nucleotide sequence: TGTGCCAGCAGTTTGGGCGAGCAGTACTTC. Translated, it gives CASSLGEQYF.

The rearrangement joins TRBV11-2 to TRBJ2-1, with D tentatively TRBD2 (6 bases). V gave up 5 bases and J gave up 5 bases, with 19 bases separating them. Germline V gene data show CDR1 as SGHAT and CDR2 as FQNNGV. The CDR3 length is 16 residues. CDR3 loop: CASSPGRDSIHNEQFF. The CDR3 nucleotides are TGTGCCAGCAGCCCGGGCCGGGACTCGATTCACAATGAGCAGTTCTTC. The entire variable domain, with the rest obtained from reference TRBV11-2 and TRBJ2-1, is as follows: EAGVAQSPRYKIIEKRQSVAFWCNPISGHATLYWYQQILGQGPKLLIQFQNNGVVDDSQLPKDRFSAERLKGVDSTLKIQPAKLEDSAVYLCASSPGRDSIHNEQFFGPGTRLTVL.

The chain recombines TRBV27 with TRBJ2-2, with D possibly being TRBD2 (5 bases). The germline CDR1 and CDR2 sequences are MNHEY and SMNVEV (reference sequence). The CDR3 covers 14 residues. Deletions cut 6 bases from V and 5 bases from J, with 13 bases between. The CDR3 DNA follows: TGTGCCAGCAGCCCCGGGATGGGGACCGGGGAGCTGTTTTTT. Encoded protein: CASSPGMGTGELFF.

The chain combines TRBV7-9 with TRBJ1-2; TRBD1 might be the D (6 bases). CDR3 length: 13 residues. Germline V CDR1 and CDR2: SEHNR, FQNEAQ (reference sequence). V lost 5 bases to trimming and J lost 5 bases, with 12 bases between them. The CDR3 region has the DNA TGTGCCAGCAGCACCCCGACAGGTTATGGCTACACCTTC. Amino acid sequence: CASSTPTGYGYTF.

The V call is TRBV7-9, the J call TRBJ2-1, with D perhaps TRBD1 (6 bases). The germline gives CDR1 SEHNR, CDR2 FQNEAQ (reference sequence). V lost 4 bases and J 7 bases, leaving 23 bases between the germline ends. The CDR3 consists of 17 residues. For the CDR3, the DNA is TGTGCCAGCAGCTCCCCCTTGGGGGCGGGCTATACAAATGAGCAGTTCTTC. It translates to CASSSPLGAGYTNEQFF.

V is TRBV27 and J is TRBJ1-5; 7 bases line up with TRBD1. CDR3 length: 13 residues. V was pared by 3 bases and J by 7 bases, with 3 bases of the junction left unmatched. In germline, CDR1 is MNHEY, CDR2 SMNVEV (reference sequence). In DNA, the CDR3 is TGTGCCAGCAGTTTTGGACAGGACCAGCCCCAGCATTTT. Encoded protein: CASSFGQDQPQHF.

In its sample, this clone was seen once. The J gene is TRBJ2-5, the V gene TRBV11-3, with no clear D. Germline CDR1 reads SGHNT; CDR2 reads YENEEA. This CDR3 is 17 amino acids long. V was clipped by 6 bases and J by 4 bases, with 24 bases between them. CDR3 in DNA: TGTGCCAGCAGTACTAACAGTTGGAGAACGGTAGGAGAGACCCAGTACTTC. Its protein product is CASSTNSWRTVGETQYF.

The rearrangement uses TRBV4-1 and TRBJ2-3, with D perhaps matching TRBD2 (5 bases). In germline, CDR1 is MGHRA, CDR2 YSYEKL. Trimming stripped 4 bases from V and 6 bases from J, with 11 bases between. There are 13 residues in the CDR3. In DNA, the CDR3 is TGCGCCAGCAGCCCCGAGGGAACGGATACGCAGTATTTT. Its translation: CASSPEGTDTQYF.

This clone has more than one count but fewer than ten. This chain joins TRBV5-6 and TRBJ1-2; D unresolved. The CDR3 has 12 amino acids. Per germline, CDR1 SGHDT and CDR2 YYEEEE. V was trimmed by 4 bases and J by 8 bases, leaving 12 bases between them. CDR3 amino acids: CASSPGGGGYTF. CDR3 sequence (DNA): TGTGCCAGCAGCCCTGGAGGAGGGGGCTACACCTTC.

The chain has TRBV10-3 and TRBJ2-1; perhaps TRBD2 as D (6 bases). The CDR3 consists of 13 residues. CDR1 ENHRY and CDR2 SYGVKD come from the germline V gene. Deletions cut 10 bases from V and 5 bases from J, with 15 bases between. DNA of the CDR3: TGTGCCACGGAGCTAGCGAACAACAATGAGCAGTTCTTC. This sequence encodes CATELANNNEQFF.

CDR3 sequence reads: CASSLSEAGELFF. The CDR3 bases are TGTGCCAGCAGCTTGTCAGAAGCCGGGGAGCTGTTTTTT. V is TRBV5-6 and J is TRBJ2-2; no clear D gene. Trimming shortened V by 1 base and J by 6 bases, and 7 bases separated the two germline ends. In germline, CDR1 is SGHDT, CDR2 YYEEEE. The length of the CDR3 is 13 residues.

The V call is TRBV27, the J call TRBJ2-1, with 7 nucleotides matching TRBD2. The CDR3 has 14 amino acids. The germline CDR1 and CDR2 sequences are MNHEY and SMNVEV (reference sequence). With V trimmed by 7 bases and J by 3 bases, 6 bases remained unmatched. CDR3 region: CASTTREDYNEQFF. CDR3 nucleotides: TGTGCCAGCACCACACGGGAGGACTACAATGAGCAGTTCTTC.

The rearrangement links TRBV13 to TRBJ1-4; no firm D call. The CDR3 is 15 residues long. V was trimmed by 1 base and J by 8 bases, leaving 14 bases between them. Looked up from germline, CDR1 is PRHDT and CDR2 is FYEKMQ (reference sequence). This chain's CDR3 is CASSLVGSMGEKLFF. CDR3 DNA sequence: TGTGCCAGCAGCTTAGTAGGCTCTATGGGGGAAAAACTGTTTTTT.

This clone is a singleton in its sample. The CDR3 sequence is CASSLAMIAGTTDTQYF. Here the CDR3 DNA reads TGTGCCAGCAGCTTGGCCATGATAGCGGGGACCACAGATACGCAGTATTTT. This chain uses TRBV5-6 with TRBJ2-3, with 8 bases matching TRBD2. Germline values: CDR1 SGHDT, CDR2 YYEEEE. J was trimmed by 2 bases and V by 0 bases; bases with no gene match: 8. CDR3 length: 17 residues. Using reference TRBV5-6 and TRBJ2-3 for the parts outside the CDR3, the full variable domain is DAGVTQSPTHLIKTRGQQVTLRCSPKSGHDTVSWYQQALGQGPQFIFQYYEEEERQRGNFPDRFSGHQFPNYSSELNVNALLLGDSALYLCASSLAMIAGTTDTQYFGPGTRLTVL.

The chain joins TRBV7-9 to TRBJ2-1, with D tentatively TRBD2 (5 bases). This CDR3 is 12 amino acids long. Trimming stripped 8 bases from V and 8 bases from J, with 13 bases between. Germline values: CDR1 SEHNR, CDR2 FQNEAQ (reference sequence). DNA for the CDR3: TGTGCCAGCCAGGCCCTCGGGGATGAGCAGTTCTTC. Encoded protein: CASQALGDEQFF.